This T cell receptor (beta chain) originates from a study of PD-1 blockade in classical Hodgkin lymphoma. With regard to this clone: Its target is not known.

Time point noted: newly diagnosed, previously untreated cHL patient sample. PBMCs from patients with newly diagnosed, untreated classical Hodgkin lymphoma served as a comparison group for the relapsed/refractory trial patients. The table came from immunoSEQ multiplex PCR; TCRdb's copy has only in-frame clones and leaves some out. This table holds fewer than 40,000 clones, approximately 94% found once. Study-level findings and limits: Newly diagnosed patients were reported to start with lower TCR diversity than healthy donors. With respect to the repertoire differences, their causes, possibly disease activity or prior therapy, remain undefined.

This receptor was obtained from a human donor with classical Hodgkin lymphoma. Sample: peripheral blood mononuclear cells (PBMCs).

The CDR3 protein is CASRSPPFDRISEAFF. In DNA, the CDR3 is TGTGCCAGCAGATCCCCTCCCTTTGACCGGATTTCTGAAGCTTTCTTT. The V gene is TRBV2, the J gene TRBJ1-1; D call uncertain. The CDR3 is 16 amino acids. Germline-derived CDR1 and CDR2 are SNHLY and FYNNEI. Trimming took 6 bases from V and 6 from J, leaving 23 bases between them.